One sample yielded the 22 T cell receptor beta chains listed below, sequenced in a study of cytomegalovirus exposure and HLA in healthy donors. The PCR made use of 60 Vbeta and 13 Jbeta primers. Libraries were prepared by immunoSEQ multiplex PCR; TCRdb keeps only in-frame clonotypes and omits some of them. The data hold around 140,000 clones, with around 73% observed a single time. The sequenced sample was PBMCs. The receptors originated from a female donor in good health and CMV-seronegative.

The sample holds one count of this clone. The CDR3 loop is CASSLGGGEQYF. In nucleotides, the CDR3 is TGTGCCAGCAGCTTAGGCGGCGGGGAGCAGTACTTC. The chain combines TRBV7-6 with TRBJ2-7; D might be TRBD2 (5 bases). The CDR3 spans 12 residues. V was clipped by 1 base and J by 7 bases, with 8 bases between them. CDR1 is SGHVS and CDR2 is FNYEAQ in the germline V gene. Using reference TRBV7-6 and TRBJ2-7 for the parts outside the CDR3, the full variable domain is GAGVSQSPRYKVTKRGQDVALRCDPISGHVSLYWYRQALGQGPEFLTYFNYEAQQDKSGLPNDRFSAERPEGSISTLTIQRTEQRDSAMYRCASSLGGGEQYFGPGTRLTVT.

This sequence joins TRBV5-1 and TRBJ1-2, with 7 positions matching TRBD1. V lost 0 bases to trimming and J lost 0 bases; unmatched junction nucleotides: 5. The CDR3 totals 16 residues. Germline CDR1 SGHRS, CDR2 YFSETQ. CDR3 protein: CASSLAPGGANYGYTF. The CDR3 DNA follows: TGCGCCAGCAGCTTGGCCCCAGGGGGAGCTAACTATGGCTACACCTTC.

The chain employs TRBV6-5 and TRBJ2-1; the D is unclear. CDR3 length: 13 amino acids. The germline gives CDR1 MNHEY, CDR2 SVGAGI. V was cut by 0 bases and J by 8 bases, with 8 bases left in between. CDR3 residues: CASSYSWPDEQFF. CDR3 nucleotides: TGTGCCAGCAGTTACTCTTGGCCCGATGAGCAGTTCTTC.

The chain couples TRBV21-1 to TRBJ1-2; the table names TRBD1, a call not compared with the DNA. TRBV21-1 corresponds to a pseudogene. This CDR3 contains 15 residues. The CDR3 DNA reads TGTGCCAGCAGCAAAGCAAAAGGGGGCGCGAGAGGCTACACCTTC. Its protein is CASSKAKGGARGYTF.

The chain carries TRBV5-6 and TRBJ2-7; 8 bases line up with TRBD2. The CDR3 consists of 14 residues. CDR1 is SGHDT and CDR2 is YYEEEE in the germline V gene. Germline trimming cut 0 bases from V and 2 bases from J; bases unmatched to any gene: 1. As DNA, the CDR3 is TGTGCCAGCAGCTTGGTCGGGAGGGCCTACGAGCAGTACTTC. It codes for CASSLVGRAYEQYF.

A word on this clone: This sample includes further DNA sequences coding for the same CDR3. The V and J genes are TRBV27 and TRBJ2-1, with a possible D match to TRBD1 (6 bases). The CDR3 extends over 15 amino acids. CDR1 is MNHEY and CDR2 is SMNVEV in the germline V gene (reference sequence). Trimming stripped 2 bases from V and 4 bases from J, with 12 bases between. The CDR3, as DNA: TGTGCCAGCAGTTTAACGCCAGGGGCTTACAATGAGCAGTTCTTC. Translation gives CASSLTPGAYNEQFF.

This clone was found a few times. The chain is built from TRBV5-6 and TRBJ1-1, with TRBD1 identical over 7 bases. J gave up 1 base and V 5 bases, and 5 bases lay outside the gene matches. The germline gives CDR1 SGHDT, CDR2 YYEEEE. CDR3 length equals 14 residues. CDR3 amino acids: CASSRDRANTEAFF. The CDR3 nucleotides read TGTGCCAGCAGTCGAGACAGGGCGAACACTGAAGCTTTCTTT.

V is TRBV6-5 and J is TRBJ2-2, with 7 bases identical to TRBD2. V shed 4 bases, J shed 2 bases, and the junction held 1 base outside the gene matches. The germline V gene has CDR1 MNHEY and CDR2 SVGAGI. The CDR3 has 14 amino acids. For the CDR3, the DNA is TGTGCCAGCAGTTCGGGGGGAAACACCGGGGAGCTGTTTTTT. Protein product: CASSSGGNTGELFF.

This clone was detected only once. The chain has TRBV5-8 and TRBJ2-7; a weak D match, TRBD2 (6 bases). This CDR3 contains 16 residues. Trimming took off 4 bases at V and 2 bases at J, with 19 bases between the two ends. Germline CDR1 is SGHTS and CDR2 is YDEGEE. The CDR3 here is CASSRGTAPGAYEQYF. CDR3 bases: TGTGCCAGCAGCCGGGGGACGGCACCCGGGGCCTACGAGCAGTACTTC.

This clone was seen a handful of times. CDR3: CASSTLLAGIYEQYF. The CDR3 DNA follows: TGTGCCAGCAGCACTTTACTAGCTGGTATCTACGAGCAGTACTTC. The chain employs TRBV7-2 and TRBJ2-7; possibly TRBD2 for D (6 bases). The CDR3 length is 15 residues. Per germline, CDR1 SGHTA and CDR2 FQGNSA. V lost 5 bases to trimming and J lost 3 bases, with 17 bases between them.

The chain has TRBV2 and TRBJ2-4; maybe TRBD1 (6 bases). V was shortened by 3 bases and J by 6 bases, with 15 bases between the two germline ends. CDR1 is SNHLY, CDR2 FYNNEI, per germline. The CDR3 has 15 residues. The CDR3 DNA reads TGTGCCAGCAGTGATGGGACACAACGGGGAAACATTCAGTACTTC. This sequence encodes CASSDGTQRGNIQYF.

This sequence joins TRBV5-1 and TRBJ2-7, with D possibly TRBD2 on 6 matching bases. In germline, CDR1 is SGHRS, CDR2 YFSETQ. V was pared by 3 bases and J by 2 bases, with 9 bases between. The CDR3 is 13 residues long. CDR3 protein: CASSSGTAYEQYF. As DNA, the CDR3 is TGCGCCAGCAGCTCGGGGACTGCCTACGAGCAGTACTTC.

This clone was observed a single time. V usage is TRBV5-1 and J usage is TRBJ2-3, with D possibly TRBD2 on 6 matching bases. Germline values: CDR1 SGHRS, CDR2 YFSETQ. V was pared by 5 bases and J by 5 bases, with 12 bases between. CDR3 length: 13 residues. This CDR3 is CASRSRGGDTQYF. In nucleotides, the CDR3 is TGCGCCAGCAGGTCGCGGGGCGGAGATACGCAGTATTTT.

The V call is TRBV5-1, the J call TRBJ2-2; 12 nucleotides match TRBD1. The CDR3 covers 16 residues. CDR1 and CDR2 (germline): SGHRS, YFSETQ. Trimming cost V 0 bases and J 7 bases; bases outside gene matches: 4. CDR3 sequence reads: CASSLEGTGGYGELFF. DNA of the CDR3: TGCGCCAGCAGCTTGGAGGGGACAGGGGGCTACGGGGAGCTGTTTTTT.

J is TRBJ2-3 and V is TRBV7-2; TRBD2 matches at 11 bases. Unmatched junction bases numbered 4, after V lost 5 bases and J lost 3 bases. The V gene's germline CDR1 is SGHTA and CDR2 FQGNSA. This CDR3 spans 15 amino acids. The CDR3 here is CASSMTSGVTDTQYF. The CDR3 nucleotides read TGTGCCAGCAGCATGACTAGCGGGGTGACAGATACGCAGTATTTT.

CDR3 nucleotides: TGCGCCAGCAGCTTGGGAGACAGAGACAATGAGCAGTTCTTC. It translates to CASSLGDRDNEQFF. The rearrangement uses TRBV5-1 and TRBJ2-1, with a tentative D call TRBD1 (5 bases). V was trimmed by 0 bases and J by 5 bases, leaving 9 bases between them. The germline gives CDR1 SGHRS, CDR2 YFSETQ. CDR3 size: 14 residues.

The rearrangement joins TRBV7-2 to TRBJ2-5; TRBD2 matches 10 bases. Germline CDR1 SGHTA, CDR2 FQGNSA. CDR3 length: 17 residues. Germline trimming cut 8 bases from V and 2 bases from J; bases unmatched to any gene: 14. The CDR3 region has the DNA TGTGCCAGCGGTAGCGCTAGCGGGGGATGGGGGCAAGAGACCCAGTACTTC. It specifies CASGSASGGWGQETQYF.

The chain is built from TRBV6-5 and TRBJ2-1; 12 positions agree with TRBD1. This CDR3 is built from 16 residues. Germline V gene lookup returns CDR1 MNHEY and CDR2 SVGAGI. After removal of 0 bases from V and 6 bases from J, the junction contained 3 bases not matched to a gene. This chain's CDR3 is CASSYSGTGGRNEQFF. In nucleotides, the CDR3 is TGTGCCAGCAGTTACTCCGGGACAGGGGGCCGCAATGAGCAGTTCTTC.

The J gene is TRBJ1-2, the V gene TRBV5-1; D possibly corresponds to TRBD1 (5 bases). Germline V CDR1 and CDR2: SGHRS, YFSETQ. Trimming shortened V by 7 bases and J by 7 bases, and 26 bases separated the two germline ends. This CDR3 has 16 amino acids. CDR3 protein: CASSPAGEPGGGGYTF. The CDR3 nucleotides are TGCGCCAGCTCCCCGGCGGGGGAACCGGGCGGCGGTGGCTACACCTTC.

The gene calls are TRBV5-1 and TRBJ2-5; 7 bases match TRBD2. This CDR3 comprises 14 residues. CDR1 SGHRS and CDR2 YFSETQ come from the germline V gene. V shed 6 bases and J 1 base; nucleotides not matched to a gene: 6. CDR3: CASKIGTTQETQYF. The CDR3 DNA follows: TGCGCCAGCAAAATCGGGACTACCCAAGAGACCCAGTACTTC.

The chain is built from TRBV7-9 and TRBJ1-2, with D possibly matching TRBD1 (5 bases). V lost 5 bases and J 7 bases, leaving 8 bases between the germline ends. This CDR3 has 11 residues. Germline CDR1 SEHNR, CDR2 FQNEAQ (reference sequence). This chain's CDR3 is CASSPQGGYTF. The DNA for the CDR3 is TGTGCCAGCAGCCCGCAGGGTGGCTACACCTTC.

The J gene is TRBJ2-4, the V gene TRBV5-6; no definite D call. V gave up 2 bases and J gave up 2 bases, with 8 bases separating them. This CDR3 contains 14 residues. Germline V lookup: CDR1 SGHDT, CDR2 YYEEEE. The CDR3 reads CASSFPGTKNIQYF. The CDR3 DNA reads as TGTGCCAGCAGCTTCCCAGGTACCAAAAACATTCAGTACTTC. The full variable domain, in which reference TRBV5-6 and TRBJ2-4 provide the parts outside the CDR3, is DAGVTQSPTHLIKTRGQQVTLRCSPKSGHDTVSWYQQALGQGPQFIFQYYEEEERQRGNFPDRFSGHQFPNYSSELNVNALLLGDSALYLCASSFPGTKNIQYFGAGTRLSVL.